Following are 6 T cell receptor beta chains from one sample sequenced in a study of cytomegalovirus exposure and HLA in healthy donors. Researchers ran the PCR with 60 Vbeta and 13 Jbeta primers. Here immunoSEQ multiplex PCR was the method, and the copy in TCRdb shows in-frame clones only, minus some. The table has about 150,000 clones, 60% to 80% seen once. Specimen: PBMCs. The receptors were gathered from a woman aged 25 to 45 in good health and CMV-seronegative.

The chain combines TRBV2 with TRBJ2-7; the D gene is possibly TRBD2 (6 bases). The CDR3 loop spans 13 amino acids. CDR1 and CDR2 (germline): SNHLY, FYNNEI. The germline V and J ends were trimmed by 10 bases and 1 base, with 14 bases remaining between them. CDR3 sequence (DNA): TGTGCCACTTCCCCGGGGGTGTCCTACGAGCAGTACTTC. Its protein is CATSPGVSYEQYF.

J is TRBJ1-1 and V is TRBV7-9, with D tentatively TRBD1 (6 bases). CDR1 is SEHNR, CDR2 FQNEAQ, per germline (reference sequence). The CDR3 runs to 15 residues. The V and J ends lost 5 bases and 3 bases respectively, with 16 bases between them. CDR3 sequence (DNA): TGTGCCAGCAGCAAAGGGGGGGGCCGGGACACTGAAGCTTTCTTT. It translates to CASSKGGGRDTEAFF. Full variable domain (missing parts from reference TRBV7-9 and TRBJ1-1): DTGVSQNPRHKITKRGQNVTFRCDPISEHNRLYWYRQTLGQGPEFLTYFQNEAQLEKSRLLSDRFSAERPKGSFSTLEIQRTEQGDSAMYLCASSKGGGRDTEAFFGQGTRLTVV.

This clone was seen only once. The CDR3 loop is CASSYSAGINQPQHF. The CDR3 DNA sequence: TGTGCCAGCAGTTACTCGGCAGGGATCAATCAGCCCCAGCATTTT. The V and J genes are TRBV6-6 and TRBJ1-5; D might be TRBD1 (5 bases). V gave up 0 bases and J gave up 3 bases, with 9 bases separating them. The CDR3 length is 15 residues. CDR1 is MNHNY, CDR2 SVGAGI, per germline (reference sequence).

The chain employs TRBV11-1 and TRBJ1-1; tentatively, D is TRBD1 (6 bases). Between the trimmed V and J ends, which lost 2 bases and 2 bases, there was a span of 12 bases. Germline V gene data show CDR1 as SGHAT and CDR2 as FQDESV (reference sequence). This CDR3 region has 15 residues. DNA of the CDR3: TGTGCCAGCAGCTTAAGGGCAGGGGTTAACACTGAAGCTTTCTTT. It translates to CASSLRAGVNTEAFF.

The chain recombines TRBV20-1 with TRBJ1-2; 7 bases line up with TRBD1. CDR3 length: 11 amino acids. J was trimmed by 8 bases and V by 0 bases; bases with no gene match: 0. Germline V gene sequence: CDR1 DFQATT, CDR2 SNEGSKA (reference sequence). DNA of the CDR3: TGCAGTGCTAGAGAAGGGGGCGGCTACACCTTC. Translating gives CSAREGGGYTF.

The CDR3 nucleotides are TGTGCCAGCAGTGAAGATGTTAGTCAGCCCCAGCATTTT. Translating gives CASSEDVSQPQHF. The chain has TRBV2 and TRBJ1-5; D call uncertain. The CDR3 consists of 13 residues. V was trimmed by 1 base and J by 6 bases, leaving 7 bases between them. Germline CDR1 and CDR2: SNHLY and FYNNEI. Full variable domain (outside the CDR3, taken from reference TRBV2 and TRBJ1-5): EPEVTQTPSHQVTQMGQEVILRCVPISNHLYFYWYRQILGQKVEFLVSFYNNEISEKSEIFDDQFSVERPDGSNFTLKIRSTKLEDSAMYFCASSEDVSQPQHFGDGTRLSIL.